Detailed here is one T cell receptor beta chain. Its specificity is not known. The use of a sample-barcoded 5' primer and a J-beta primer mix characterized a second PCR of roughly 7 to 11 cycles. From each sample, at least 2.5 million paired-end reads containing CDR3 were obtained. TCRdb passed the 5' RACE reads through MiXCR, listing each CDR3 protein once. Of some 1.5 million distinct CDR3 sequences detected, less than 45% appear once; the ten largest clones hold under 5%. The sample originates from a study of blood T cells in healthy people across ages. The study, taken as a whole, reports: Naive CD4+ cells and diversity were both higher in long-lived donors than in aged donors.

With 8 bases removed from V and 0 bases from J, the gap between germline ends came to 11 bases. The CDR3 sequence is 14 residues long. Germline-derived CDR1 and CDR2 are SNHLY and FYNNEI. Each sample yielded at least 6 million isolated PBMCs. The sample taken for sequencing was blood. The sequence derives from a woman in her late teens or twenties in good health. This chain uses TRBV2 with TRBJ2-1; D not resolved. As DNA, the CDR3 is TGTGCCAGCGCGAGGCCAAGCTCCTACAATGAGCAGTTCTTC. As protein: CASARPSSYNEQFF.